The 20 T cell receptor beta chains in this list originate from one sample, sequenced in a study of Tregs in tolerant kidney transplant recipients. Assay: immunoSEQ multiplex PCR; the TCRdb copy retains only in-frame clones and omits some. This table holds hundreds of thousands of clones, approximately 83% found once. What was sequenced was CD4+ T cells from blood. These receptor sequences come from a human donor in good health.

The chain carries TRBV7-3 and TRBJ1-1; D not certain. V was shortened by 8 bases and J by 0 bases, with 16 bases between the two germline ends. The CDR3 consists of 15 residues. Germline values: CDR1 SGHTA, CDR2 FQGTGA. The CDR3: CASELPLPMNTEAFF. In DNA form, the CDR3 reads TGTGCCAGCGAGCTGCCACTACCAATGAACACTGAAGCTTTCTTT.

V gene TRBV27 combines with J gene TRBJ2-3, with 7 bases aligning to TRBD2. The CDR3 loop spans 18 amino acids. V lost 5 bases and J lost 2; bases outside the gene matches: 16. Germline lookup yields CDR1 MNHEY and CDR2 SMNVEV (reference sequence). In DNA form, the CDR3 reads TGTGCCAGCAGTCCGGGACTAATCGGGGGACTCCTCACAGATACGCAGTATTTT. This gives the protein CASSPGLIGGLLTDTQYF.

This clone has a single count. V and J are TRBV28 and TRBJ1-6; no clear D gene. This CDR3 contains 16 residues. Germline CDR1 MDHEN, CDR2 SYDVKM. Deletions cut 4 bases from V and 4 bases from J, with 14 bases between. The CDR3 DNA follows: TGTGCCAGCAGTTCCCCACCGACCGAGTATAATTCACCCCTCCACTTT. This gives the protein CASSSPPTEYNSPLHF.

The gene calls are TRBV5-4 and TRBJ2-5; D uncertain. This CDR3 comprises 11 residues. The V end lost 0 bases, the J end lost 7 bases, and 4 bases lay between the germline ends. The germline CDR1 and CDR2 sequences are SGHNT and YYREEE (reference sequence). The CDR3 region is CASSLDRTQYF. CDR3 nucleotide sequence: TGTGCCAGCAGCTTGGATCGGACCCAGTACTTC.

The J gene is TRBJ2-3, the V gene TRBV7-3, with D possibly being TRBD1 (6 bases). The CDR3 is 14 residues long. Germline V lookup: CDR1 SGHTA, CDR2 FQGTGA. V was trimmed by 5 bases and J by 4 bases, leaving 13 bases between them. CDR3 sequence reads: CASSQQGSPDTQYF. CDR3 in DNA: TGTGCCAGCAGCCAACAGGGAAGTCCAGATACGCAGTATTTT.

The V gene is TRBV7-6, the J gene TRBJ2-7; D might be TRBD1 (5 bases). CDR3 length: 15 amino acids. V lost 0 bases to trimming and J lost 1 base, with 10 bases between them. CDR1 SGHVS and CDR2 FNYEAQ come from the germline V gene. The CDR3, as DNA: TGTGCCAGCAGCTTAGCGACAGCCTCTTCCTACGAGCAGTACTTC. Protein: CASSLATASSYEQYF.

The rearrangement joins TRBV27 to TRBJ1-1, with 8 bases lining up with TRBD1. CDR1 MNHEY and CDR2 SMNVEV come from the germline V gene (reference sequence). V lost 9 bases to trimming and J lost 5 bases; unmatched junction nucleotides: 11. The CDR3 has 14 residues. The CDR3 sequence is CASGTGYRNTEAFF. The CDR3 nucleotides read TGTGCCAGTGGGACAGGCTACCGAAATACTGAAGCTTTCTTT.

The gene calls are TRBV6-1 and TRBJ1-2, with 8 bases aligning to TRBD1. The V gene end was trimmed by 4 bases and the J gene end by 11 bases; junction bases not matched to a gene: 6. The length of the CDR3 is 12 residues. Germline CDR1 reads MNHNS; CDR2 reads SASEGT. The CDR3 bases are TGTGCCAGCAGTGGGACAGGGCGGGCTTACACCTTC. The encoded protein is CASSGTGRAYTF.

The CDR3 region is CASSRDRGPLDTQYF. CDR3 DNA sequence: TGTGCCAGCAGTCGGGACAGGGGTCCTCTGGATACGCAGTATTTT. The chain has TRBV6-5 and TRBJ2-3; 10 nucleotides line up with TRBD1. This CDR3 is built from 15 residues. The V gene end was trimmed by 5 bases and the J gene end by 6 bases; junction bases not matched to a gene: 8. Germline V gives CDR1 MNHEY, CDR2 SVGAGI.

This chain connects TRBV5-1 to TRBJ1-1; the D is unclear. Germline CDR1 SGHRS, CDR2 YFSETQ. The CDR3 is 14 amino acids. Trimming took off 1 base at V and 1 base at J, with 8 bases between the two ends. The CDR3 DNA reads TGCGCCAGCAGCTTGCTAGTGTCGAACACTGAAGCTTTCTTT. This gives the protein CASSLLVSNTEAFF.

The chain couples TRBV9 to TRBJ1-1; 8 bases agree with TRBD1. CDR3 length equals 14 residues. V lost 2 bases, J lost 5 bases, and 5 bases stayed unmatched. CDR1 SGDLS and CDR2 YYNGEE come from the germline V gene. The chain's CDR3 is CASSVQGAGTEAFF. The CDR3 DNA follows: TGTGCCAGCAGCGTTCAGGGGGCCGGGACTGAAGCTTTCTTT.

The chain uses TRBV19 and TRBJ2-2; TRBD2 matches 8 bases. The CDR3 is 15 residues long. Germline V gene data show CDR1 as LNHDA and CDR2 as SQIVND (reference sequence). Germline trimming cut 7 bases from V and 6 bases from J; bases unmatched to any gene: 10. For the CDR3, the DNA is TGTGCCAGTAATTTCGGACAGCGGGGGTCCGGGGAGCTGTTTTTT. Protein: CASNFGQRGSGELFF.

The chain recombines TRBV18 with TRBJ1-5, with 8 bases matching TRBD1. The CDR3 is made up of 15 amino acids. Trimming cost V 5 bases and J 0 bases; bases outside gene matches: 3. Germline CDR1 reads KGHSH; CDR2 reads LQKENI. The CDR3 here is CASSMGQASNQPQHF. CDR3 nucleotides: TGTGCCAGCTCAATGGGACAGGCTAGCAATCAGCCCCAGCATTTT.

The chain recombines TRBV2 with TRBJ2-5, with TRBD2 matching 9 bases. After removal of 0 bases from V and 1 base from J, the junction contained 9 bases not matched to a gene. This CDR3 has 18 residues. Germline lookup yields CDR1 SNHLY and CDR2 FYNNEI. CDR3 region: CASSEALPLAGFQETQYF. The CDR3 DNA is TGTGCCAGCAGTGAAGCGCTTCCGCTAGCGGGGTTCCAAGAGACCCAGTACTTC.

This clone was detected only once. This chain connects TRBV5-1 to TRBJ2-1; maybe TRBD1 (6 bases). This CDR3 has 12 amino acids. Trimming pared 7 bases from V and 6 bases from J, leaving 11 bases between. Germline loops: CDR1 SGHRS, CDR2 YFSETQ. CDR3 DNA sequence: TGCGCCAGCCGGGACATGACCAATGAGCAGTTCTTC. This gives the protein CASRDMTNEQFF.

This chain joins TRBV30 and TRBJ1-2; perhaps TRBD1 as D (6 bases). CDR1 and CDR2 from the germline V gene are GTSNPN and SVGIG (reference sequence). The V and J ends lost 2 bases and 4 bases respectively, with 11 bases between them. The CDR3 extends over 13 amino acids. Here the CDR3 DNA reads TGTGCCTGGAGTCCTAAAGGGGGCTATGGCTACACCTTC. It codes for CAWSPKGGYGYTF.

This chain's CDR3 is CSVCIGGATIETQYF. CDR3 DNA: TGCAGCGTGTGTATAGGGGGGGCCACTATTGAGACCCAGTACTTC. The rearrangement uses TRBV29-1 and TRBJ2-5; D is possibly TRBD2 (7 bases). V was clipped by 6 bases and J by 5 bases, with 22 bases between them. Germline V lookup: CDR1 SQVTM, CDR2 ANQGSEA. The CDR3 extends over 15 amino acids.

This clone was counted only a few times. The chain combines TRBV5-4 with TRBJ2-2; 9 bases are shared with TRBD1. The J segment lost 1 base and the V segment lost 4 bases, leaving 2 bases of the junction unmatched. This CDR3 region has 15 residues. Germline V gives CDR1 SGHNT, CDR2 YYREEE (reference sequence). This chain's CDR3 is CASSQGQGNTGELFF. CDR3 DNA sequence: TGTGCCAGCAGCCAGGGACAGGGGAACACCGGGGAGCTGTTTTTT.

The chain has TRBV5-6 and TRBJ2-5, with 8 bases fitting TRBD1. Germline V lookup: CDR1 SGHDT, CDR2 YYEEEE. The CDR3 is 14 amino acids. With 2 bases clipped from V and 4 bases from J, the junction kept 4 bases outside the gene matches. CDR3 loop: CASSFDRGAETQYF. CDR3 DNA sequence: TGTGCCAGCAGCTTTGACAGGGGTGCAGAGACCCAGTACTTC.

The chain has TRBV30 and TRBJ2-3, with D unclear. V was shortened by 5 bases and J by 3 bases, with 9 bases between the two germline ends. CDR3 length: 12 amino acids. Germline V gene data show CDR1 as GTSNPN and CDR2 as SVGIG (reference sequence). The CDR3 DNA reads TGTGCCTGGGGGCTTGGAACAGATACGCAGTATTTT. Residues: CAWGLGTDTQYF.